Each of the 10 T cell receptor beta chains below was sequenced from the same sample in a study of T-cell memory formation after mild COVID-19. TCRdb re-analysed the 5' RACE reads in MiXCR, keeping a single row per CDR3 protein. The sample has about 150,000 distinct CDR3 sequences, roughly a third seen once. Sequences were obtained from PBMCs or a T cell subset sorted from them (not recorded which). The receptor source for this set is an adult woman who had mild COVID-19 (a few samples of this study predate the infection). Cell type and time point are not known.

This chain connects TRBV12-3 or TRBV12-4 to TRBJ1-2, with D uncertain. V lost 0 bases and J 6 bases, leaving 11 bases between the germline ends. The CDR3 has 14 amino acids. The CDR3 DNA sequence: TGTGCCAGCAGTTTAGCAGGACCAGCTGATGGCTACACCTTC. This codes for CASSLAGPADGYTF.

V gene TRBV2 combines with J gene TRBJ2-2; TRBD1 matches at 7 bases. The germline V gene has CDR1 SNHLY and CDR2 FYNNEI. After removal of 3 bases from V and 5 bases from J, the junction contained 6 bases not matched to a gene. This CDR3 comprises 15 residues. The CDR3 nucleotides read TGTGCCAGCAGTGAGCAGGGGGTGGCGACCGGGGAGCTGTTTTTT. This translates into CASSEQGVATGELFF. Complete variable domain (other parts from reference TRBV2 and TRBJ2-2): EPEVTQTPSHQVTQMGQEVILRCVPISNHLYFYWYRQILGQKVEFLVSFYNNEISEKSEIFDDQFSVERPDGSNFTLKIRSTKLEDSAMYFCASSEQGVATGELFFGEGSRLTVL.

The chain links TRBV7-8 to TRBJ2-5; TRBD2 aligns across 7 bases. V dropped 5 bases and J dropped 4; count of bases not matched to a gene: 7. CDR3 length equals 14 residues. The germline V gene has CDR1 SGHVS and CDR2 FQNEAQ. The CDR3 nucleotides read TGTGCCAGCAGCAGTACACAGCGGGGAGAGACCCAGTACTTC. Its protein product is CASSSTQRGETQYF.

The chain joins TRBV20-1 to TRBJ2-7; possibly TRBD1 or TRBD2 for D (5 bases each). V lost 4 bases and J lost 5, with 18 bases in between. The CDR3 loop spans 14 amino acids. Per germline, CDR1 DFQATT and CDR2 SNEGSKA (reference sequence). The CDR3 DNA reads TGCAGTGCTACCCTGGGGGAGTTTCCTAACGAGCAGTACTTC. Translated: CSATLGEFPNEQYF.

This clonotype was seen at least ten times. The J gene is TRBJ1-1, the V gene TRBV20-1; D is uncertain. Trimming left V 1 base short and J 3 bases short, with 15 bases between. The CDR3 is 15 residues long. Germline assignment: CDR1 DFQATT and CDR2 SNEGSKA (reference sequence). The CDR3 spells CSARGRLLSDTEAFF. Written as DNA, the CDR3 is TGCAGTGCTAGAGGCAGGCTTCTAAGCGACACTGAAGCTTTCTTT.

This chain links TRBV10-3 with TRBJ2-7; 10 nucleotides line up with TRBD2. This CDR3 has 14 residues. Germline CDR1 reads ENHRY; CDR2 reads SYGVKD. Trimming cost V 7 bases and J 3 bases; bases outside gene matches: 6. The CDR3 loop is CAIKSGRGDYEQYF. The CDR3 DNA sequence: TGTGCCATCAAAAGCGGGAGGGGGGACTACGAGCAGTACTTC.

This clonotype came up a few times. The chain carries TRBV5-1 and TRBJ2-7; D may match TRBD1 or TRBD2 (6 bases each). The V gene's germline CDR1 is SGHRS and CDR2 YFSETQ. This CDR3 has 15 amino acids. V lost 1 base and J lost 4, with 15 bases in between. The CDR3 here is CASSLSGAGRYEQYF. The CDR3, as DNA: TGCGCCAGCAGCTTGTCGGGGGCCGGCCGATACGAGCAGTACTTC.

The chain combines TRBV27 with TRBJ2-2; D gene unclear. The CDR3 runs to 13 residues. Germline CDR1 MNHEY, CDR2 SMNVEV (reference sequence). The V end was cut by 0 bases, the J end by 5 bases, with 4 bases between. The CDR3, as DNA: TGTGCCAGCAGTTTATCGTCGACCGGGGAGCTGTTTTTT. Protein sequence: CASSLSSTGELFF.

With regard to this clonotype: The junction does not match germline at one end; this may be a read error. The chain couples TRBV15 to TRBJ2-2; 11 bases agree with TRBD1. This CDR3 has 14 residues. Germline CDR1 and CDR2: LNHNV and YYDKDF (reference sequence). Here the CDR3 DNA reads TGTGCCACCAGGGGACAGGGGGAGGCAGGGGAGCTGATTTTT. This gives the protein CATRGQGEAGELIF.

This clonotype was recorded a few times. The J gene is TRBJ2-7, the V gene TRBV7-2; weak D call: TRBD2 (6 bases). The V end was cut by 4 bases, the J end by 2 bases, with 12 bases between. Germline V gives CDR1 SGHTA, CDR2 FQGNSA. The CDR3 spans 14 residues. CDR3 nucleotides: TGTGCCAGCAGCTCTAGCGTGGCCCCCTACGAGCAGTACTTC. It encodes CASSSSVAPYEQYF.